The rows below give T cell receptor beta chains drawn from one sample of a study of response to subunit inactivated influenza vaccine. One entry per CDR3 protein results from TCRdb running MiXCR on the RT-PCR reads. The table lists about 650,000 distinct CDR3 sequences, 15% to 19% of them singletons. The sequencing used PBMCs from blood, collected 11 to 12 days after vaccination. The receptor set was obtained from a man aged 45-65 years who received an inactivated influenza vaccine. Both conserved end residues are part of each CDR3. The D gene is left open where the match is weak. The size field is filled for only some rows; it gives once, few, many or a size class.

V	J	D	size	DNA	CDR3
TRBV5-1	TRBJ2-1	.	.	TGCGCCAGCAGCTCGAGACTAGACAATGAGCAGTTCTTC	CASSSRLDNEQFF
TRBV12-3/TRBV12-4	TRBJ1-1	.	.	TGTGCCAGCAGGGTAACAGGGACGAACACTGAAGCTTTCTTT	CASRVTGTNTEAFF
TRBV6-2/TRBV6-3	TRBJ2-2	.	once	TGTGCCAGCAGTATAGCGCTAGACACCGGGGAGCTGTTTTTT	CASSIALDTGELFF
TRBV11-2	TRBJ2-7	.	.	TGTGCCAGCAGCTTAGAAAGGCTAGTTTTAAACGAGCAGTACTTC	CASSLERLVLNEQYF
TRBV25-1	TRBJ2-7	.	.	TGTGCCAGCAGTGAACCCCCCAACGAGCAGTACTTC	CASSEPPNEQYF
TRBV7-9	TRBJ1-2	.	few	TGTGCCAGCAGCTTAGACCAGGCCAACTATGGCTACACCTTC	CASSLDQANYGYTF
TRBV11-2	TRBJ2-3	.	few	TGTGCCAGCAGCTTAAGAGAAACTAGCACAGATACGCAGTATTTT	CASSLRETSTDTQYF
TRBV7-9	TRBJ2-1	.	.	TGTGCCAGCAGCGCCAGTAGCGGTCCCTACAATGAGCAGTTCTTC	CASSASSGPYNEQFF
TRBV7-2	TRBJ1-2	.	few	TGTGCCAGCAGCTACAGTTGGGCTAACTATGGCTACACCTTC	CASSYSWANYGYTF
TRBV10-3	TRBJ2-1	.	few	TGTGCCATCAGCGGCCCAGGGGTTTCAACCTACAATGAGCAGTTCTTC	CAISGPGVSTYNEQFF
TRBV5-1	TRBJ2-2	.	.	TGCGCCAGCAGCTCCCAGAGTTTGGACACCGGGGAGCTGTTTTTT	CASSSQSLDTGELFF
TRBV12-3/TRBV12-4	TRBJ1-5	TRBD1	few	TGTGCCAGCAGTAAAACAGGGGGTAATCAGCCCCAGCATTTT	CASSKTGGNQPQHF
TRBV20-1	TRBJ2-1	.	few	TGCAGTGCTAGTAGGCAGGGGCGAGGTGAGCAGTTCTTC	CSASRQGRGEQFF
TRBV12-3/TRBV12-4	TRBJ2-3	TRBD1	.	TGTGCCAGCAGTTTCACCGACAGGGTAGATACGCAGTATTTT	CASSFTDRVDTQYF
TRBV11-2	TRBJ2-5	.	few	TGTGCCAGCAGCTTATCTACGGCCCAGGCCGGACCACAAGAGACCCAGTACTTC	CASSLSTAQAGPQETQYF
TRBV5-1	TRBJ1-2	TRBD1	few	TGCGCCAGCAGCTTGGGGGACAGGGAGCTATACTATGGCTACACCTTC	CASSLGDRELYYGYTF
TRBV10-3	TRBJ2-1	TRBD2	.	TGTGCCATCAAAGGGACTAGCGGGGCCTCGGGGAATGAGCAGTTCTTC	CAIKGTSGASGNEQFF
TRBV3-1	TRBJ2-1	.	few	TGTGCCAGCAGCCGAAACGAGAGGAGTCAGGTCCCCAATGAGCAGTTCTTC	CASSRNERSQVPNEQFF
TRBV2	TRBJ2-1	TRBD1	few	TGTGCCAGCAAGCACGGACAGGGAATATACAATGAGCAGTTCTTC	CASKHGQGIYNEQFF
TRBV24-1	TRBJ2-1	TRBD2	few	TGTGCCACAGCCCCTAGGACTAGGACGAACAATGAGCAGTTCTTC	CATAPRTRTNNEQFF
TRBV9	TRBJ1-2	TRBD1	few	TGTGCCAGCAGCGTGGGACAGGCCTATGGCTACACCTTC	CASSVGQAYGYTF
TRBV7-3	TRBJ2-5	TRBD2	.	TGTGCCAGCAGCTCAGGGACTAGCGGAAGGGAGACCCAGTACTTC	CASSSGTSGRETQYF
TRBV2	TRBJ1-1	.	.	TGTGCCACCTGCCGAAGGGAAAGCACTGAAGCTTTCTTT	CATCRRESTEAFF
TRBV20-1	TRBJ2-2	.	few	TGCAGTGCTAGAGCCACTAGGGTCACCGGGGAGCTGTTTTTT	CSARATRVTGELFF
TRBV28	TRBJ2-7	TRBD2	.	TGTGCCAGCCTTGGAAAGGGAACTCCGGGACTAGCGAGGTTCTACGAGCAGTACTTC	CASLGKGTPGLARFYEQYF
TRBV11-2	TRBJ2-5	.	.	TGTGCCAGCAGCTTACCCCCTGGAATTTTCAAACAAGAGACCCAGTACTTC	CASSLPPGIFKQETQYF
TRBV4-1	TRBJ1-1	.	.	TGCGCCAGCAGCCACCCCGGGACGATAGGTGAAGCTTTCTTT	CASSHPGTIGEAFF
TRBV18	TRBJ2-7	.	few	TGTGCCAGCTCACCAAGGCGTGATGCTGGGGAGCAGTACTTC	CASSPRRDAGEQYF
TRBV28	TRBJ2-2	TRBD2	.	TGTGCCAGCAGTGGACTAGCGGGAGCCCTACCGAACACCGGGGAGCTGTTTTTT	CASSGLAGALPNTGELFF
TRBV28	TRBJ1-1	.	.	TGTGCCAGCAACCTGTTGGGCACTGAAGCTTTCTTT	CASNLLGTEAFF
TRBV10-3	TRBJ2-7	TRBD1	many	TGTGCCATCAGGGAGACAGGGACCACCTACGAGCAGTACTTC	CAIRETGTTYEQYF
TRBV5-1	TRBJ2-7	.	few	TGCGCCAGCAGCTTGATCCCTGGGGTCTACGAGCAGTACTTC	CASSLIPGVYEQYF
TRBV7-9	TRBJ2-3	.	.	TGTGCCAGCAATAAGAACAGCCAAGATACGCAGTATTTT	CASNKNSQDTQYF